The entry that follows covers one T cell receptor (beta chain) sequence. This record belongs to a study of blood T cell repertoires in COVID-19. This CDR3 contains 12 residues. V lost 4 bases to trimming and J lost 4 bases, with 8 bases between them. Looked up from germline, CDR1 is SGDLS and CDR2 is YYNGEE. Clones were read by immunoSEQ multiplex PCR, and TCRdb kept only the in-frame ones, dropping some. The sample includes about 370,000 clones, approximately 90% of them seen just once. This rearrangement joins TRBV9 to TRBJ1-2; D is uncertain. The sequencing input was PBMCs or T cells enriched from blood (not recorded which). The sequence came from a man in his late teens or twenties who had recovered from COVID-19. The CDR3 spells CASSPNSYGYTF. The CDR3 region has the DNA TGTGCCAGCAGCCCCAACAGCTATGGCTACACCTTC.